This T cell receptor (beta chain) was profiled in a study of blood T cell repertoires in COVID-19. The length of the CDR3 is 14 residues. Trimming removed 1 base from V and 4 bases from J, with 10 bases in between. CDR1 is LGHDT and CDR2 is YNNKEL in the germline V gene (reference sequence). Sequencing was performed with immunoSEQ multiplex PCR; in TCRdb, only in-frame clones are kept and a portion is missing. This sample carries fewer than 85,000 clones, 79% of them seen once, and the ten largest clones take about a quarter. The chain employs TRBV3-1 (or the pseudogene TRBV3-2) and TRBJ1-1; D perhaps matches TRBD1 (5 bases). Sequences were obtained from peripheral blood. The receptor was isolated from a man between 60 and 70 years old with active or convalescent COVID-19. For the CDR3, the DNA is TGTGCCAGCAGCCAAGTGGGGGGGGGCACTGAAGCTTTCTTT. This translates into CASSQVGGGTEAFF.